This is a list of T cell receptor beta chains from one sample in a study of cytomegalovirus exposure and HLA in healthy donors. Sequencing used immunoSEQ multiplex PCR; TCRdb keeps in-frame clones, though not all of them. The sample yields under 300,000 clones, about nine tenths seen once. The sequencing sample was made of PBMCs. The receptors were sampled from a middle-aged man in good health and CMV-seropositive. The CDR3 runs from the conserved cysteine through the conserved F or W.

v_call cdr3_aa
TRBV2 CASVPGQGAIMNTEAFF
TRBV18 CASSYDRSNLYEQYF
TRBV2 CASARIRTDHGYTF
TRBV5-1 CASSLPPGLASEQFF
TRBV5-1 CASSLDGHNSYEQYF
TRBV29-1 CSVEGGTGPPDTQYF
TRBV27 CASRWLAPSTDTQYF
TRBV7-2 CASKTGGSTDTQYF
TRBV7-6 CASSLEGLADTGELFF
TRBV27 CASSFSASGSYETQYF
TRBV15 CATSREWLGQGYEQYF
TRBV2 CASLRSVTGTEQYF
TRBV11-3 CASSPDRGNTGELFF
TRBV7-3 CASSSSLAGLNEQFF
TRBV5-6 CASSSRLTSSYEQYF
TRBV19 CASNPSGSGETQYF
TRBV10-3 CAISEQGYEQYF
TRBV18 CASSRSGPGNTIYF
TRBV28 CASSFLPTFDRGLNQPQHF
TRBV20-1 CSADTDFEAFF
TRBV28 CASSSPGQLGAIQYF
TRBV7-9 CASSSPRVAYGYTF
TRBV7-9 CSSSPVPGLAGTNEQYF
TRBV28 CATEAWGSNTEAFF
TRBV7-2 CASSLTGGNTGELFF
TRBV29-1 CSAILDSHNEQFF
TRBV7-9 CASSLGRGLGNTIYF
TRBV10-3 CAIMSSGIPNEQFF
TRBV5-8 CASSLGTSGTSKETQYF
TRBV5-4 CASSLDGHSYEQYF
TRBV18 CASSPSIRTSVGTGELFF
TRBV2 CASHGTGGNQPQHF
TRBV7-3 CASSFPRTGLGGYTF
TRBV19 CASSIGYRGPGNTIYF
TRBV27 CASSLSAGPYYEQYF
TRBV4-2 CASSQGIGTTFNEQFF
TRBV5-1 CASSSGTGGAADTQYF
TRBV9 CASSVRGGYEQYF
TRBV10-3 CAISLGQGGTDTQYF
TRBV28 CASSSRDIARGANVLTF
TRBV5-1 CASSLAADTQYF
TRBV27 CASSVDRGDTEAFF
TRBV27 CASSLSGGADEQFF
TRBV5-1 CASSPGQGYTYEQYF
TRBV5-6 CASSRDRGYTGELFF
TRBV18 CASSQGQGNQPQHF
TRBV2 CASSVLAGGEQYF
TRBV5-1 CASSSGLAGETQYF
TRBV5-1 CASSSVADPYEQYF
TRBV10-2 CASSLPGRVPNYGYTF
TRBV28 CASSGGGPSTDTQYF
TRBV28 CASSQGGSNQPQHF
TRBV7-2 CASSVTLALRYEQYF
TRBV5-1 CASSRTGDNSPLHF
TRBV5-5 CASSPTGTGGYEQYF